The 25 T cell receptor beta chains presented below share a single source sample, sequenced in a study of T cell responses to AZD1222 COVID-19 vaccine. Method: immunoSEQ multiplex PCR; TCRdb's copy keeps in-frame clones and lacks some. The sample shows 60,000 to 85,000 clones, around 87% of them seen only once. The sequencing used peripheral blood, collected 28 days after the second AZD1222 dose. The receptors originated from an adult who received the AZD1222 COVID-19 vaccine.

This clone showed up just once. The CDR3 DNA sequence: TGTGCCAGCAGTGAAGAAAGGGGAACCTATGGCTACACCTTC. Translated: CASSEERGTYGYTF. The chain employs TRBV6-1 and TRBJ1-2, with D tentatively TRBD1 (5 bases). Germline CDR1 MNHNS, CDR2 SASEGT. V was pared by 1 base and J by 4 bases, with 10 bases between. The CDR3 runs to 14 residues.

The rearrangement uses TRBV9 and TRBJ1-4; D gene unclear. V was cut by 0 bases and J by 3 bases, with 6 bases left in between. The CDR3 has 14 amino acids. Germline CDR1 reads SGDLS; CDR2 reads YYNGEE. The CDR3 protein is CASSVAASNEKLFF. The CDR3 coding sequence is TGTGCCAGCAGCGTAGCTGCGTCTAATGAAAAACTGTTTTTT.

The chain combines TRBV28 with TRBJ2-2; D is ambiguous. CDR3 length: 15 residues. Germline V gives CDR1 MDHEN, CDR2 SYDVKM. The ends were cut back, 7 bases at V and 4 bases at J, with 16 bases in the middle. CDR3 nucleotide sequence: TGTGCCAGCATCGCGCGCGCTTGGGGCACCGGGGAGCTGTTTTTT. It translates to CASIARAWGTGELFF.

For the CDR3, the DNA is TGTGCCTGGAGTTGGGCGAAGATAGCCCAAGAGACCCAGTACTTC. Residues: CAWSWAKIAQETQYF. This chain joins TRBV30 and TRBJ2-5; D not certain. Germline V lookup: CDR1 GTSNPN, CDR2 SVGIG (reference sequence). This CDR3 region has 15 residues. Between the trimmed V and J ends, which lost 2 bases and 1 base, there was a span of 14 bases. The complete variable domain, with remaining parts taken from reference TRBV30 and TRBJ2-5, reads SQTIHQWPATLVQPVGSPLSLECTVEGTSNPNLYWYRQAAGRGLQLLFYSVGIGQISSEVPQNLSASRPQDRQFILSSKKLLLSDSGFYLCAWSWAKIAQETQYFGPGTRLLVL.

The genes are TRBV2 and TRBJ1-1; 9 bases match TRBD1. V lost 6 bases, J lost 5 bases, and 7 bases stayed unmatched. This CDR3 has 14 residues. Germline loops: CDR1 SNHLY, CDR2 FYNNEI. For the CDR3, the DNA is TGTGCCAGCAGCTTTACAGGGGGCTTGACTGAAGCTTTCTTT. This codes for CASSFTGGLTEAFF.

The chain couples TRBV7-9 to TRBJ1-5; D gene uncertain. Germline CDR1 and CDR2: SEHNR and FQNEAQ (reference sequence). Trimming left V 3 bases short and J 2 bases short, with 11 bases between. This CDR3 has 15 amino acids. CDR3 coding DNA: TGTGCCAGCAGCTTTGGGGTATTCGGCAATCAGCCCCAGCATTTT. As protein: CASSFGVFGNQPQHF.

The chain recombines TRBV11-2 with TRBJ1-1, with D possibly matching TRBD1 (6 bases). CDR1 is SGHAT and CDR2 is FQNNGV in the germline V gene. Trimming removed 5 bases from V and 1 base from J, with 8 bases in between. CDR3 length: 13 amino acids. The CDR3 sequence: CASSQDRNTEAFF. In nucleotides, the CDR3 is TGTGCCAGCAGCCAGGACAGGAACACTGAAGCTTTCTTT.

The rearrangement links TRBV6-5 to TRBJ2-7, with D possibly matching TRBD1 (6 bases). V was trimmed by 6 bases and J by 0 bases, leaving 15 bases between them. From germline, CDR1 is MNHEY and CDR2 SVGAGI. This CDR3 comprises 15 residues. The CDR3 DNA follows: TGTGCCAGCAGGCCGTGGACAGAAAGCTCCTACGAGCAGTACTTC. Translated: CASRPWTESSYEQYF.

V usage is TRBV29-1 and J usage is TRBJ1-2; 9 positions match TRBD1. Trimming at V came to 1 base and at J to 4 bases, leaving 4 bases not matched to a gene. Per the germline V gene, CDR1 is SQVTM and CDR2 is ANQGSEA. The CDR3 is 14 residues long. The CDR3 spells CSVEVPGQGYGYTF. CDR3 DNA: TGCAGCGTTGAAGTACCGGGACAGGGCTATGGCTACACCTTC.

This chain connects TRBV7-3 to TRBJ2-3; 10 nucleotides agree with TRBD2. J gave up 1 base and V 2 bases, and 3 bases lay outside the gene matches. The CDR3 consists of 16 residues. The germline gives CDR1 SGHTA, CDR2 FQGTGA. This CDR3 reads CASSLRLAGGTDTQYF. The CDR3 coding sequence is TGTGCCAGCAGCTTACGCCTAGCGGGGGGCACAGATACGCAGTATTTT.

The count of this clone is one. The V call is TRBV28, the J call TRBJ1-4; D is uncertain. Germline CDR1 reads MDHEN; CDR2 reads SYDVKM. V was cut by 6 bases and J by 10 bases, with 9 bases left in between. CDR3 length equals 11 residues. The chain's CDR3 is CASRTDGKLFF. The DNA for the CDR3 is TGTGCCAGCAGGACGGATGGAAAACTGTTTTTT.

The genes are TRBV6-5 and TRBJ2-4; TRBD1 agrees at 9 bases. Germline V gives CDR1 MNHEY, CDR2 SVGAGI. The J segment lost 6 bases and the V segment lost 4 bases, leaving 10 bases of the junction unmatched. The CDR3 runs to 16 residues. The CDR3 nucleotides read TGTGCCAGCAGTTCTCTGACAGGGGGAAGAGGAAACATTCAGTACTTC. Translation: CASSSLTGGRGNIQYF.

The J gene is TRBJ1-5, the V gene TRBV4-2; D gene ambiguous. V was clipped by 0 bases and J by 1 base, with 7 bases between them. This CDR3 comprises 15 residues. Per the germline V gene, CDR1 is LGHNA and CDR2 is YNFKEQ. The chain's CDR3 is CASSQEAGSNQPQHF. CDR3 DNA sequence: TGTGCCAGCAGCCAAGAAGCGGGCAGCAATCAGCCCCAGCATTTT.

J is TRBJ2-3 and V is TRBV14; D is possibly TRBD2 (6 bases). CDR3 length equals 14 residues. Germline lookup yields CDR1 SGHDN and CDR2 FVKESK. The germline V and J ends were trimmed by 0 bases and 5 bases, with 9 bases remaining between them. CDR3 protein: CASSQDQAGDTQYF. The CDR3 bases are TGTGCCAGCAGCCAAGATCAAGCGGGAGATACGCAGTATTTT.

The count of this clone is one. The rearrangement joins TRBV3-1 (or the pseudogene TRBV3-2) to TRBJ2-3; unclear D gene. Germline CDR1 is LGHDT and CDR2 is YNNKEL (reference sequence). V lost 2 bases to trimming and J lost 1 base, with 10 bases between them. The CDR3 extends over 15 amino acids. CDR3 loop: CASSQSSLGTDTQYF. The CDR3 DNA reads TGTGCCAGCAGCCAATCGAGCTTGGGCACAGATACGCAGTATTTT.

The chain recombines TRBV10-3 with TRBJ2-7; the D is unclear. Germline lookup yields CDR1 ENHRY and CDR2 SYGVKD. With 2 bases removed from V and 0 bases from J, the gap between germline ends came to 20 bases. This CDR3 comprises 18 residues. CDR3 sequence reads: CAISEPPYRSRTSYEQYF. The CDR3 DNA is TGTGCCATCAGTGAGCCCCCTTATAGAAGTAGAACCTCCTACGAGCAGTACTTC.

This clone was picked up one time. The chain links TRBV9 to TRBJ1-1; D is possibly TRBD1 (5 bases). Deletions cut 1 base from V and 6 bases from J, with 16 bases between. Germline lookup yields CDR1 SGDLS and CDR2 YYNGEE. This CDR3 contains 15 residues. CDR3 protein: CASSVTGTPSAEAFF. The CDR3 DNA follows: TGTGCCAGCAGCGTAACCGGGACCCCATCGGCTGAAGCTTTCTTT.

The chain joins TRBV27 to TRBJ1-4, with no clear D. V shed 0 bases and J shed 9 bases, with 11 bases lying between them. Germline CDR1 MNHEY, CDR2 SMNVEV (reference sequence). The CDR3 totals 14 residues. The CDR3 sequence: CASSLSSGSQKLFF. DNA of the CDR3: TGTGCCAGCAGTTTATCGTCGGGATCCCAAAAACTGTTTTTT.

The chain couples TRBV15 to TRBJ2-1, with TRBD1 identical over 9 bases. Germline-derived CDR1 and CDR2 are LNHNV and YYDKDF (reference sequence). The V and J ends lost 3 bases and 8 bases, in that order; junction bases with no gene match: 5. This CDR3 spans 14 amino acids. The CDR3: CATSRDRGIDEQFF. CDR3 sequence (DNA): TGTGCCACCAGCAGGGACAGGGGAATCGATGAGCAGTTCTTC.

The V call is TRBV3-1 (or the pseudogene TRBV3-2), the J call TRBJ1-5, with D possibly TRBD1 on 5 matching bases. The CDR3 covers 13 residues. The ends were cut back, 4 bases at V and 4 bases at J, with 8 bases in the middle. Germline V gene sequence: CDR1 LGHDT, CDR2 YNNKEL (reference sequence). The CDR3 nucleotides read TGTGCCAGCAGCCCTAACAGGAATCAGCCCCAGCATTTT. The encoded protein is CASSPNRNQPQHF.

The chain couples TRBV5-6 to TRBJ2-2; D may match TRBD1 or TRBD2 (5 bases each). Between the trimmed V and J ends, which lost 3 bases and 6 bases, there was a span of 12 bases. The CDR3 spans 14 residues. The V gene's germline CDR1 is SGHDT and CDR2 YYEEEE. CDR3 nucleotides: TGTGCCAGCAGCTCCGAGCTGGGACCCGGGGAGCTGTTTTTT. Translated: CASSSELGPGELFF.

The chain links TRBV10-3 to TRBJ1-2; 8 bases align to TRBD1. With 4 bases clipped from V and 4 bases from J, the junction kept 8 bases outside the gene matches. CDR3 length: 15 amino acids. Germline V gene lookup returns CDR1 ENHRY and CDR2 SYGVKD. This CDR3 reads CAISAIIGQGYGYTF. DNA of the CDR3: TGTGCCATCAGTGCGATCATTGGACAGGGCTATGGCTACACCTTC.

This chain joins TRBV4-2 and TRBJ1-6; the match to TRBD1 covers 9 bases. The CDR3 is 15 amino acids. V shed 3 bases and J 7 bases; nucleotides not matched to a gene: 4. The V gene's germline CDR1 is LGHNA and CDR2 YNFKEQ. In DNA form, the CDR3 reads TGTGCCAGCAGCCAGGACAGGGGTTCCAATTCACCCCTCCACTTT. As protein: CASSQDRGSNSPLHF.

J is TRBJ1-3 and V is TRBV4-1, with 8 nucleotides matching TRBD1. Germline trimming cut 4 bases from V and 2 bases from J; bases unmatched to any gene: 4. This CDR3 has 15 residues. Germline loops: CDR1 MGHRA, CDR2 YSYEKL. CDR3 sequence: CASSRDRGTGNTIYF. As DNA, the CDR3 is TGCGCCAGCAGCCGAGACAGGGGAACTGGAAACACCATATATTTT.

This chain joins TRBV19 and TRBJ1-2; D perhaps matches TRBD1 (6 bases). V was cut by 9 bases and J by 6 bases, with 26 bases left in between. Germline CDR1 and CDR2: LNHDA and SQIVND (reference sequence). CDR3 length: 16 residues. CDR3 coding DNA: TGTGCCAGCCGGGGATATTTACAGGGCGGCGTCAATGGCTACACCTTC. This codes for CASRGYLQGGVNGYTF.